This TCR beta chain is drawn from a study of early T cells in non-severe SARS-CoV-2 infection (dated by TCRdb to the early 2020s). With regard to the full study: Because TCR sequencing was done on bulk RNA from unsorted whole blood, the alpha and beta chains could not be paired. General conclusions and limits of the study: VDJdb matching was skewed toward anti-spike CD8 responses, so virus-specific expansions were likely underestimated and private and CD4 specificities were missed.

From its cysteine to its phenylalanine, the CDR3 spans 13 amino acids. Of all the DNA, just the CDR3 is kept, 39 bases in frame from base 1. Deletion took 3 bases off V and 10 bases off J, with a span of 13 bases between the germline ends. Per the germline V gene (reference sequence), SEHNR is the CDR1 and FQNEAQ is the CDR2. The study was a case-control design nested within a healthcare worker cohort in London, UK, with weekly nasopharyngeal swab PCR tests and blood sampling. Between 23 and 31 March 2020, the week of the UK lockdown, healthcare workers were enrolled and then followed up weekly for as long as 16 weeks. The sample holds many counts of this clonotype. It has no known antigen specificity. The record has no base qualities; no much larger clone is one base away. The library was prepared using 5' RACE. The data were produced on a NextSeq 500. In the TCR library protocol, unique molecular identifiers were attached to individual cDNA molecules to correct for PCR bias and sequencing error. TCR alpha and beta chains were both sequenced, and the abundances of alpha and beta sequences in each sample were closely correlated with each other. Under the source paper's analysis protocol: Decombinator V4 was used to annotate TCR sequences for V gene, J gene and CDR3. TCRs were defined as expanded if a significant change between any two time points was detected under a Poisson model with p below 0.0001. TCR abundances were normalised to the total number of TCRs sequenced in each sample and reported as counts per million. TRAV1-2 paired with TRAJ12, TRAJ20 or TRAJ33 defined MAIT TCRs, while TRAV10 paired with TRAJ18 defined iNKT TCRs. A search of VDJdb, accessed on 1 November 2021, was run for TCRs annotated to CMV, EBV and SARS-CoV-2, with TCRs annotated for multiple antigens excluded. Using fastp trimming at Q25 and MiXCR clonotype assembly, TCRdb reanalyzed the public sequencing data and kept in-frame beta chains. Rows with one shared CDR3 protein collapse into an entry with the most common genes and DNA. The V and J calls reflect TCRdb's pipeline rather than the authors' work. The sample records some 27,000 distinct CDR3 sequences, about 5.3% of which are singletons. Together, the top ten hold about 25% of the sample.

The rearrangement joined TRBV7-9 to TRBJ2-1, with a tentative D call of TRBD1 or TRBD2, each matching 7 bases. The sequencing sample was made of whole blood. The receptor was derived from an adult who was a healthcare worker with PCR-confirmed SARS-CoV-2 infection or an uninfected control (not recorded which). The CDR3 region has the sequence CASSFQGGLEQFF. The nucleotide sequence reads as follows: TGTGCCAGCAGCTTCCAGGGGGGGTTAGAGCAGTTCTTC. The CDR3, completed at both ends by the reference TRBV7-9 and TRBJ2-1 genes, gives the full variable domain DTGVSQNPRHKITKRGQNVTFRCDPISEHNRLYWYRQTLGQGPEFLTYFQNEAQLEKSRLLSDRFSAERPKGSFSTLEIQRTEQGDSAMYLCASSFQGGLEQFFGPGTRLTVL.